This T cell receptor beta chain is from a study of Ad26.COV2.S vaccination and SARS-CoV-2 variants (dated by TCRdb to about 2021). Turning to the overall study: Vaccine-arm donors were drawn from COV1001, a multicentre, randomized, double-blind, placebo-controlled phase I-IIa trial of Ad26.COV2.S in healthy adults. Ad26.COV2.S was administered intramuscularly at 5 x 10^10 or 1 x 10^11 viral particles, either as a single shot or as two shots given 56 days apart. TCRbeta repertoire sequencing was used to assess the specificity and breadth of SARS-CoV-2-reactive T cell receptors after Ad26.COV2.S vaccination. A total of roughly 30 samples were included in the TCR-sequenced set, comprising around 20 Ad26.COV2.S vaccine recipients, 5 placebo recipients and 8 SARS-CoV-2 convalescent individuals. Participants in the trial were split at random into five groups of five each, receiving low-dose or high-dose Ad26.COV2.S once or twice, or else placebo on both occasions. Investigators did not know the trial group allocation while performing experiments and assessing outcomes. Broad study findings and their caveats: Vaccine and placebo recipients had similar non-spike TCR breadth, a finding consistent with the vaccine containing only spike. According to the authors, total T cell responses may have been underestimated by the TCR breadth and depth analyses. Substantial breadth of spike-specific CD8+ and CD4+ T cell responses was reported after vaccination. The study was not powered for comparison of responses between vaccine doses or regimens. Higher spike-specific TCR breadth was observed in Ad26.COV2.S recipients than in placebo recipients (P = 0.0014).

Including cysteine and phenylalanine, the CDR3 has 15 amino acids. Here the CDR3 DNA is all that survives: 45 bases in frame from base 1. Based on the germline V gene (reference sequence), the CDR1 and CDR2 sequences are LNHDA and SQIVND. V has 5 bases trimmed and J has 1 base trimmed; junction bases matching no gene number 7. Of note for this clone: Its recognized antigen is unknown. No base quality values were provided; no much bigger clone lies one nucleotide off.

The intended sense of this specimen's treatment or condition label: 19 received Ad26.COV2.S at low or high dose, single or two shots; several received placebo; per-sample allocation not given. For vaccine and placebo recipients, repertoires were sequenced using samples collected on day 63 after the first injection. Cohort 1b enrolled 20 to 30 adults aged 18-55 years at a single site in Boston, USA, between 29 July and 7 August 2020. Ad26.COV2.S was a replication-incompetent adenovirus type 26 vector that expressed a prefusion-stabilized SARS-CoV-2 spike protein derived from the original Wuhan strain. The immunoSEQ Assay was the method used to sequence TCRbeta CDR3 regions. After extraction, genomic DNA underwent amplification by bias-controlled multiplex PCR, followed by high-throughput sequencing. The authors processed their data as follows. To quantify the absolute abundance of each unique TCRbeta CDR3 region, sequences were collapsed and filtered. Usable DNA was measured by amplifying reference genes present in all nucleated cells, and TCRbeta template counts were normalized to that usable DNA to estimate T cell fraction. Repertoire TCRs were annotated as SARS-CoV-2-specific by exact matching of V gene, CDR3 amino acid sequence and J gene to a known reactive TCR set. The reference SARS-CoV-2 TCR set was derived from MIRA and filtered for enrichment in COVID-19-positive ImmuneCODE repertoires, a step that removed public or cross-reactive TCRs. Based on the MIRA antigens, annotated TCRs were further analysed at the level of specific ORF or position within ORF. Depth was the summed frequency of annotated unique rearrangements, while breadth was defined as annotated unique rearrangements over total unique productive rearrangements. Group comparisons of TCR breadth used two-sided Wilcoxon rank-sum tests. TCRdb retrieved this table from immuneACCESS and kept in-frame rearrangements only. Not all clones are present; in checked studies, unresolved V genes account for under half, and no reason is known for the remainder. Clone size and the V and J calls come from that table; the DNA yielded D and trimming. Here the sample has around 250,000 clones; over 75% occur a single time. The top ten clonotypes cover approximately 3.4% of the sample.

The receptor's source is a person between 18 and 60 years old who received the Ad26.COV2.S COVID-19 vaccine or a placebo. This material consisted of peripheral blood, taken in a trial of Ad26.COV2.S vaccine versus placebo. The chain uses TRBV19 and TRBJ1-1, and TRBD1 aligns with 7 junction nucleotides. This receptor has the CDR3 CASSLQDRRNTEAFF. The base sequence is TGTGCCAGTAGTTTACAGGACAGGAGGAACACTGAAGCTTTCTTT.